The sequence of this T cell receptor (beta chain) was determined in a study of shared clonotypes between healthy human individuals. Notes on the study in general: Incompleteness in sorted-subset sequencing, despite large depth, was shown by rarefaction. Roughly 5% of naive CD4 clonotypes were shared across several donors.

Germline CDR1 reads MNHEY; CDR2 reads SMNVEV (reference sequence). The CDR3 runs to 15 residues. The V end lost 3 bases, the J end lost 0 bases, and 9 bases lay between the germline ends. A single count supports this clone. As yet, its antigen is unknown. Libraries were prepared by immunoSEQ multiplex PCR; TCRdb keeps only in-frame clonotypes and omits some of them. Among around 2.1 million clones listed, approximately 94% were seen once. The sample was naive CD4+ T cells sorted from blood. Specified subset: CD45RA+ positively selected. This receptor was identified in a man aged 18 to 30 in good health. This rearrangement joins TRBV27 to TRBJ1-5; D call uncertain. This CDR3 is CASSFGGHSNQPQHF. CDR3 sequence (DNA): TGTGCCAGCAGTTTTGGCGGTCATAGCAATCAGCCCCAGCATTTT.